These 13 T cell receptor beta chains came from one sample sequenced in a study of sequential checkpoint blockade in melanoma. Treatment meaning: randomized to nivolumab then ipilimumab (arm A) or the reverse (arm B). Measured with immunoSEQ multiplex PCR; TCRdb has only the in-frame clones, and not every one. This table holds about 28,000 clones, around three quarters found once. The sequences come from CD8+ T cells sorted from blood (inferred from file names), collected from a patient given nivolumab and ipilimumab in sequence. These receptors were collected from a human donor with melanoma.

This sequence joins TRBV6-1 and TRBJ1-6, with D maybe TRBD1 (5 bases). This CDR3 comprises 14 residues. Germline CDR1 reads MNHNS; CDR2 reads SASEGT. Trimming took 2 bases from V and 9 from J, leaving 11 bases between them. The CDR3 DNA is TGTGCCAGCAGTGAACGGCAGGGAATTTCACCCCTCCACTTT. It is translated as CASSERQGISPLHF.

The chain carries TRBV2 and TRBJ2-5; D is unclear. V was shortened by 2 bases and J by 0 bases, with 10 bases between the two germline ends. The CDR3 totals 15 residues. CDR1 is SNHLY, CDR2 FYNNEI, per germline. This chain's CDR3 is CASSEMSPYQETQYF. The DNA of the CDR3 is TGTGCCAGCAGTGAAATGTCTCCGTACCAAGAGACCCAGTACTTC. Together with reference TRBV2 and TRBJ2-5, the CDR3 gives the full variable domain: EPEVTQTPSHQVTQMGQEVILRCVPISNHLYFYWYRQILGQKVEFLVSFYNNEISEKSEIFDDQFSVERPDGSNFTLKIRSTKLEDSAMYFCASSEMSPYQETQYFGPGTRLLVL.

The rearrangement uses TRBV9 and TRBJ1-4; TRBD1 agrees at 8 bases. Germline loops: CDR1 SGDLS, CDR2 YYNGEE. V lost 4 bases to trimming and J lost 3 bases; unmatched junction nucleotides: 5. CDR3 length equals 15 residues. The DNA for the CDR3 is TGTGCCAGCAGCCATGCGGGACAGGCTAATGAAAAACTGTTTTTT. Residues: CASSHAGQANEKLFF. The full variable domain, in which reference TRBV9 and TRBJ1-4 provide the parts outside the CDR3, is DSGVTQTPKHLITATGQRVTLRCSPRSGDLSVYWYQQSLDQGLQFLIQYYNGEERAKGNILERFSAQQFPDLHSELNLSSLELGDSALYFCASSHAGQANEKLFFGSGTQLSVL.

V and J are TRBV12-5 and TRBJ1-5; D might be TRBD1 (5 bases). Germline CDR1 LGHNT, CDR2 FRNRAP. The germline V and J ends were trimmed by 5 bases and 4 bases, with 18 bases remaining between them. This CDR3 is 16 amino acids long. CDR3 DNA: TGTGCTAGTGGTACCGACGGGGGGACCGGGAATCAGCCCCAGCATTTT. Protein: CASGTDGGTGNQPQHF.

The CDR3 here is CASSQDPASGEETQYF. For the CDR3, the DNA is TGCGCCAGCAGCCAAGATCCGGCTAGCGGGGAAGAGACCCAGTACTTC. This chain links TRBV4-1 with TRBJ2-5; TRBD2 aligns across 9 bases. This CDR3 comprises 16 residues. J was trimmed by 3 bases and V by 0 bases; bases with no gene match: 5. Germline values: CDR1 MGHRA, CDR2 YSYEKL.

V and J are TRBV5-8 and TRBJ2-5, with a possible D match to TRBD1 (5 bases). The CDR3 spans 16 residues. V lost 3 bases and J 0 bases, leaving 15 bases between the germline ends. Looked up from germline, CDR1 is SGHTS and CDR2 is YDEGEE. As DNA, the CDR3 is TGTGCCAGCAGCTGGGGAAGGACATCGTACCAAGAGACCCAGTACTTC. Residues: CASSWGRTSYQETQYF.

This clone was counted only a few times. This rearrangement joins TRBV5-4 to TRBJ2-7; 7 bases match TRBD2. The germline CDR1 and CDR2 sequences are SGHNT and YYREEE (reference sequence). V lost 0 bases and J lost 7; bases outside the gene matches: 10. This CDR3 is 15 amino acids long. CDR3 region: CASSLVGGSPGEQYF. The CDR3 region has the DNA TGTGCCAGCAGCTTGGTGGGAGGGTCTCCGGGGGAGCAGTACTTC. The whole variable domain, filled in from reference TRBV5-4 and TRBJ2-7, reads ETGVTQSPTHLIKTRGQQVTLRCSSQSGHNTVSWYQQALGQGPQFIFQYYREEENGRGNFPPRFSGLQFPNYSSELNVNALELDDSALYLCASSLVGGSPGEQYFGPGTRLTVT.

The genes are TRBV19 and TRBJ1-2, with TRBD1 matching over 9 bases. There are 13 residues in the CDR3. V lost 5 bases and J lost 8; bases outside the gene matches: 6. Germline-derived CDR1 and CDR2 are LNHDA and SQIVND (reference sequence). CDR3 coding DNA: TGTGCCAGTAGTTTGTGGACAGGGGAAGGCTACACCTTC. It is translated as CASSLWTGEGYTF.

The V and J genes are TRBV10-3 and TRBJ2-3; D may be TRBD1 (5 bases). The CDR3 covers 14 residues. Germline CDR1 is ENHRY and CDR2 is SYGVKD. V was clipped by 2 bases and J by 0 bases, with 6 bases between them. The DNA for the CDR3 is TGTGCCATCAGTGAGGGACAAAGCACAGATACGCAGTATTTT. It is translated as CAISEGQSTDTQYF.

The V call is TRBV7-9, the J call TRBJ2-1; D might be TRBD2 (6 bases). Per germline, CDR1 SEHNR and CDR2 FQNEAQ (reference sequence). With 1 base removed from V and 0 bases from J, the gap between germline ends came to 10 bases. The CDR3 covers 16 residues. The DNA for the CDR3 is TGTGCCAGCAGCTTAGGGGCGGGGCGCTCCTACAATGAGCAGTTCTTC. Amino acids: CASSLGAGRSYNEQFF. Supplemented by reference TRBV7-9 and TRBJ2-1, the full variable domain reads DTGVSQNPRHKITKRGQNVTFRCDPISEHNRLYWYRQTLGQGPEFLTYFQNEAQLEKSRLLSDRFSAERPKGSFSTLEIQRTEQGDSAMYLCASSLGAGRSYNEQFFGPGTRLTVL.

This clone rates as medium-sized. The chain recombines TRBV27 with TRBJ2-7; 7 bases line up with TRBD1. Germline loops: CDR1 MNHEY, CDR2 SMNVEV (reference sequence). The junction had 9 bases not matched to a gene; V was cut back by 6 bases and J by 4 bases. The CDR3 covers 14 residues. The CDR3 sequence is CASSPGQLIYEQYF. In DNA, the CDR3 is TGTGCCAGCAGCCCGGGACAGTTAATTTACGAGCAGTACTTC.

This clone came up a few times. V is TRBV11-1 and J is TRBJ2-1, with TRBD2 as a possible D gene (6 bases). The CDR3 loop spans 17 amino acids. Germline lookup yields CDR1 SGHAT and CDR2 FQDESV (reference sequence). V dropped 4 bases and J dropped 0 bases, with 16 bases sitting between them. In DNA form, the CDR3 reads TGTGCCAGCAGCTCTAGGGACCGGGACTTCTCCTACAATGAGCAGTTCTTC. Protein sequence: CASSSRDRDFSYNEQFF. Based on the CDR3 plus reference TRBV11-1 and TRBJ2-1, the full variable domain is EAEVAQSPRYKITEKSQAVAFWCDPISGHATLYWYRQILGQGPELLVQFQDESVVDDSQLPKDRFSAERLKGVDSTLKIQPAELGDSAMYLCASSSRDRDFSYNEQFFGPGTRLTVL.

This clone was seen more than once but under ten times. The sample holds other DNA sequences that translate to the same CDR3. The chain recombines TRBV6-6 with TRBJ2-7, with D hard to call. V lost 2 bases, J lost 0 bases, and 5 bases lay in between. The CDR3 runs to 13 residues. From germline, CDR1 is MNHNY and CDR2 SVGAGI (reference sequence). The chain's CDR3 is CASSYGGSYEQYF. CDR3 DNA sequence: TGTGCCAGCAGTTACGGCGGCTCCTACGAGCAGTACTTC.